The next 17 T cell receptor beta chains were all read from a single sample in a study of graft-versus-host responses after intestinal transplantation. TCRdb's copy holds only in-frame clones and misses some; the assay was immunoSEQ multiplex PCR. The profile shows around 21,000 clones, about 57% of them singletons. The material sequenced was alloreactive CD4+ T cells from a mixed lymphocyte reaction culture, taken before intestinal transplant. Documented subset: CFSE-low proliferating T cells sorted from approximately six-day pre-transplant mixed lymphocyte reaction (GvH or HvG direction). The receptors stem from a human patient who received an intestinal transplant.

The rearrangement uses TRBV30 and TRBJ1-6; perhaps TRBD1 as D (6 bases). This CDR3 has 13 residues. Trimming took off 0 bases at V and 8 bases at J, with 8 bases between the two ends. CDR1 is GTSNPN and CDR2 is SVGIG in the germline V gene (reference sequence). The CDR3 bases are TGTGCCTGGAGTGTAAGGGGGTATTCACCCCTCCACTTT. Encoded protein: CAWSVRGYSPLHF.

This clone came up a few times. The chain carries TRBV7-9 and TRBJ2-5, with D perhaps TRBD2 (5 bases). V gave up 6 bases and J gave up 0 bases, with 14 bases separating them. Germline CDR1 and CDR2: SEHNR and FQNEAQ (reference sequence). CDR3 length: 15 amino acids. CDR3 in DNA: TGTGCCAGCAGTCTATACTCCGGGGACCAAGAGACCCAGTACTTC. It codes for CASSLYSGDQETQYF.

The chain couples TRBV5-1 to TRBJ2-3; D remains ambiguous. CDR1 and CDR2 (germline): SGHRS, YFSETQ. The CDR3 is made up of 13 amino acids. Trimming removed 2 bases from V and 1 base from J, with 5 bases in between. Here the CDR3 reads CASSFGGTDTQYF. CDR3 nucleotide sequence: TGCGCCAGCAGCTTTGGAGGCACAGATACGCAGTATTTT. The whole variable domain, remainder taken from reference TRBV5-1 and TRBJ2-3, is KAGVTQTPRYLIKTRGQQVTLSCSPISGHRSVSWYQQTPGQGLQFLFEYFSETQRNKGNFPGRFSGRQFSNSRSEMNVSTLELGDSALYLCASSFGGTDTQYFGPGTRLTVL.

This clone came up a few times. V gene TRBV29-1 combines with J gene TRBJ2-5; TRBD2 is a possible D gene (6 bases). With 2 bases removed from V and 4 bases from J, the gap between germline ends came to 14 bases. The CDR3 runs 14 residues. Germline loops: CDR1 SQVTM, CDR2 ANQGSEA. CDR3 sequence (DNA): TGCAGCGTTGAACTCCCCCCAGCGGGAGAGACCCAGTACTTC. It codes for CSVELPPAGETQYF.

The chain links TRBV4-2 to TRBJ2-3, with 8 bases aligning to TRBD1. Germline V gene sequence: CDR1 LGHNA, CDR2 YNFKEQ. This CDR3 is 16 amino acids long. J lost 2 bases, V lost 4 bases, and 8 bases had no gene match. The CDR3 DNA reads as TGTGCCAGCAGCCTTCCGGGACAGGTTAACACAGATACGCAGTATTTT. Translating it yields CASSLPGQVNTDTQYF.

J is TRBJ2-1 and V is TRBV7-9; D is possibly TRBD2 (5 bases). The V and J ends lost 1 base and 0 bases respectively, with 7 bases between them. In germline, CDR1 is SEHNR, CDR2 FQNEAQ (reference sequence). The CDR3 runs 15 residues. The CDR3 DNA is TGTGCCAGCAGCTTAGTAGCGAGCTCCTACAATGAGCAGTTCTTC. Its translation: CASSLVASSYNEQFF.

The genes are TRBV5-4 and TRBJ2-7; 9 nucleotides match TRBD1. Looked up from germline, CDR1 is SGHNT and CDR2 is YYREEE (reference sequence). The CDR3 length is 17 residues. The J segment lost 5 bases and the V segment lost 4 bases, leaving 16 bases of the junction unmatched. CDR3 DNA: TGTGCCAGCAGCCCCTTTGGCGGGACAGGGAGCTCGAACGAGCAGTACTTC. It is translated as CASSPFGGTGSSNEQYF.

The rearrangement uses TRBV7-2 and TRBJ2-3, with a tentative D call TRBD2 (5 bases). The CDR3 spans 13 residues. Trimming stripped 5 bases from V and 3 bases from J, with 9 bases between. Germline CDR1 is SGHTA and CDR2 is FQGNSA. The CDR3 protein is CASSPRVTDTQYF. DNA for the CDR3: TGTGCCAGCAGCCCGAGGGTTACAGATACGCAGTATTTT. Full variable domain (outside the CDR3, taken from reference TRBV7-2 and TRBJ2-3): GAGVSQSPSNKVTEKGKDVELRCDPISGHTALYWYRQSLGQGLEFLIYFQGNSAPDKSGLPSDRFSAERTGGSVSTLTIQRTQQEDSAVYLCASSPRVTDTQYFGPGTRLTVL.

The genes are TRBV7-8 and TRBJ2-7; weak D call: TRBD1 (5 bases). There are 15 residues in the CDR3. Between the trimmed V and J ends, which lost 2 bases and 3 bases, there was a span of 14 bases. Germline values: CDR1 SGHVS, CDR2 FQNEAQ. The CDR3 bases are TGTGCCAGCAGCTTATGGGCAGGGCAGAACTACGAGCAGTACTTC. Encoded protein: CASSLWAGQNYEQYF.

The chain carries TRBV30 and TRBJ2-3; 14 nucleotides align to TRBD2. V lost 7 bases and J lost 1; bases outside the gene matches: 4. The length of the CDR3 is 15 residues. CDR1 is GTSNPN and CDR2 is SVGIG in the germline V gene (reference sequence). The CDR3 loop reads CALGTSGGRTDTQYF. In DNA form, the CDR3 reads TGTGCCTTGGGGACTAGCGGGGGACGCACAGATACGCAGTATTTT. The full variable domain, rest sourced from reference TRBV30 and TRBJ2-3, is SQTIHQWPATLVQPVGSPLSLECTVEGTSNPNLYWYRQAAGRGLQLLFYSVGIGQISSEVPQNLSASRPQDRQFILSSKKLLLSDSGFYLCALGTSGGRTDTQYFGPGTRLTVL.

The V call is TRBV5-5, the J call TRBJ2-7; a possible D gene is TRBD1 (5 bases). V was cut by 4 bases and J by 2 bases, with 28 bases left in between. The CDR3 length is 19 residues. Germline-derived CDR1 and CDR2 are SGHKS and YYEKEE (reference sequence). CDR3 residues: CASSATRVGQGTETYEQYF. In DNA form, the CDR3 reads TGTGCCAGCAGCGCCACCAGGGTGGGTCAGGGTACGGAAACCTACGAGCAGTACTTC.

This chain connects TRBV28 to TRBJ1-4; tentative D call: TRBD1 (5 bases). The CDR3 spans 15 residues. The germline V and J ends were trimmed by 6 bases and 0 bases, with 11 bases remaining between them. Germline CDR1 reads MDHEN; CDR2 reads SYDVKM. The CDR3 coding sequence is TGTGCCAGCAGCCCGGGGGGTGCAACTAATGAAAAACTGTTTTTT. Its translation: CASSPGGATNEKLFF.

This chain uses TRBV10-3 with TRBJ2-7; 13 bases are a match to TRBD2. The CDR3 contains 15 residues. With 3 bases clipped from V and 3 bases from J, the junction kept 2 bases outside the gene matches. Germline V gene lookup returns CDR1 ENHRY and CDR2 SYGVKD. The CDR3 region has the DNA TGTGCCATCAGTGATGGACTAGCGGGAGTCTACGAGCAGTACTTC. Protein product: CAISDGLAGVYEQYF.

In its sample, this clone was seen a few times. The chain is built from TRBV18 and TRBJ1-4, with D possibly being TRBD1 (6 bases). Trimming took off 6 bases at V and 0 bases at J, with 11 bases between the two ends. The germline CDR1 and CDR2 sequences are KGHSH and LQKENI. There are 15 residues in the CDR3. CDR3 residues: CASSPRGTTNEKLFF. The CDR3 DNA sequence: TGTGCCAGCTCCCCAAGGGGGACAACTAATGAAAAACTGTTTTTT.

V and J are TRBV2 and TRBJ2-3, with D possibly being TRBD2 (5 bases). CDR1 is SNHLY, CDR2 FYNNEI, per germline. V lost 8 bases and J lost 9, with 6 bases in between. The CDR3 loop spans 9 amino acids. CDR3 region: CASQRTQYF. The CDR3 bases are TGTGCCAGCCAGCGGACGCAGTATTTT.

The V and J genes are TRBV5-4 and TRBJ2-3, with 9 bases identical to TRBD2. This CDR3 contains 16 residues. Trimming removed 4 bases from V and 0 bases from J; junction bases left unmatched: 6. Germline CDR1 SGHNT, CDR2 YYREEE (reference sequence). The CDR3 loop reads CASSPGTSMSTDTQYF. CDR3 in DNA: TGTGCCAGCAGCCCGGGGACTAGCATGAGCACAGATACGCAGTATTTT.

This clone was observed a few times. The CDR3 DNA reads TGTGCCAGTCATTCGCGCTGGGACATCGATAACTATGGCTACACCTTC. It codes for CASHSRWDIDNYGYTF. The chain links TRBV19 to TRBJ1-2; D may be TRBD1 (6 bases). Germline V gives CDR1 LNHDA, CDR2 SQIVND (reference sequence). V lost 8 bases, J lost 1 base, and 20 bases lay in between. This CDR3 has 16 residues.